This T cell receptor beta chain derives from a study of T cell repertoires in cytomegalovirus infection. About the research overall: CMV epitopes in the study were HLA-C-restricted (recently identified) and HLA-B-restricted (well studied). Signatures in public TCR beta sequences pointed to both CMV infection and matching HLA type.

The CDR3 has 15 residues. Germline V gene lookup returns CDR1 LGHNA and CDR2 YSLEER. The germline V and J ends were trimmed by 2 bases and 2 bases, with 12 bases remaining between them. TCRdb recomputed calls from the reads with MiXCR, one row per CDR3 protein. The repertoire includes 350,000 to 400,000 distinct CDR3 sequences, about 35% of them detected once, and roughly 14% sits in the top ten. With regard to this clonotype: The antigen is unknown.

The sample was cultured PBMCs, taken from culture after CMV antigen stimulation. This TCR was sampled from a human donor in good health (CMV status not recorded). Some clones in this sample may be carry-over from other donors' samples. The rearrangement links TRBV4-3 to TRBJ1-2; tentative D call: TRBD1 (6 bases). In DNA form, the CDR3 reads TGCGCCAGCAGCCAATTAGGGGGAGAAAACTATGGCTACACCTTC. Translated: CASSQLGGENYGYTF.